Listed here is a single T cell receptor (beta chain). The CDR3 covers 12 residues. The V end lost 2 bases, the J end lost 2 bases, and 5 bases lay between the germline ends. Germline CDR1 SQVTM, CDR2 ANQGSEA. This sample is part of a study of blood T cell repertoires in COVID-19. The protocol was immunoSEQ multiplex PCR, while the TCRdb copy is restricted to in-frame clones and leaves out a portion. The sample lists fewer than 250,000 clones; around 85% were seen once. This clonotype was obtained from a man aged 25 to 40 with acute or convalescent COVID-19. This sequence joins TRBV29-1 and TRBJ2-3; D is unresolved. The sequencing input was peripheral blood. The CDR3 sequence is CSVETNTDTQYF. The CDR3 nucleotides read TGCAGCGTTGAAACTAACACAGATACGCAGTATTTT.